The entry below describes one T cell receptor beta chain. Germline V gene data show CDR1 as LNHNV and CDR2 as YYDKDF (reference sequence). The CDR3 runs 15 residues. V lost 0 bases, J lost 1 base, and 9 bases lay in between. Survey-level immunoSEQ sequencing profiled the TCR beta repertoire. Repertoires were generated with immunoSEQ multiplex PCR, while TCRdb's copy carries only in-frame clones and drops some. The repertoire holds around 54,000 clones, approximately 93% seen once, with approximately 11% in the top ten. The sequencing sample was made of PBMCs. V gene TRBV15 combines with J gene TRBJ1-1; D is unresolved. This clonotype originated in a man between 40 and 49 years old with rheumatoid arthritis. The CDR3 coding sequence is TGTGCCACCAGCAGAGAGCGGGCCCCGAACACTGAAGCTTTCTTT. Translating gives CATSRERAPNTEAFF.